This TCR beta chain is from a study of shared clonotypes between healthy human individuals. General observations from the study: Sorted-subset sequencing, rarefaction showed, was incomplete despite large depth.

Splitting of each subset's genomic DNA was done evenly across several immunoSEQ plates. Profiling relied on immunoSEQ multiplex PCR, and the TCRdb table lists in-frame clones only, not all of them. The sample lists approximately 1.5 million clones, 95% to 99% seen once, with about 0.4% in the top ten. With regard to this clone: Its target is not known.

The CDR3 has 15 amino acids. The J segment lost 5 bases and the V segment lost 4 bases, leaving 7 bases of the junction unmatched. Germline assignment: CDR1 KGHSH and CDR2 LQKENI. The sequence was obtained from a man aged 25-45 years in good health. Input material: naive CD4+ T cells sorted from blood. Subset here: CD45RA+ positively selected. V usage is TRBV18 and J usage is TRBJ1-5; 8 bases align to TRBD1. The CDR3 spells CASSHRTGRDQPQHF. CDR3 in DNA: TGTGCCAGCTCACACCGGACAGGGAGGGATCAGCCCCAGCATTTT.